The present T cell receptor beta chain was sequenced within a study of shared clonotypes between healthy human individuals. Study results and caveats: The study found lower generation probabilities in non-shared clonotypes than in those shared by all four donors.

Remarks on this clone: Its cognate antigen is unknown.

The V gene's germline CDR1 is WNHNN and CDR2 SYGVQD (reference sequence). The V gene lost 6 bases and the J gene lost 0 bases, with 13 bases spanning the gap. The CDR3 spans 15 residues. Negatively enriched CD4+ T cells were divided by CD45RA into naive and memory. Sequencing was at deep level. Here immunoSEQ multiplex PCR was the method, and the copy in TCRdb shows in-frame clones only, minus some. The sample gives some 300,000 clones, around 79% of which show up once; under 11% is in the top ten. This TCR came from a man aged 30 to 39 in good health. The chain couples TRBV10-1 to TRBJ2-3; TRBD2 might be the D (6 bases). Source material: memory CD4+ T cells sorted from blood. Specified subset: CD45RA-negative fraction. The CDR3 coding sequence is TGCGCCAGCAGCTCCTCTGCGGGGAGCACAGATACGCAGTATTTT. This codes for CASSSSAGSTDTQYF.